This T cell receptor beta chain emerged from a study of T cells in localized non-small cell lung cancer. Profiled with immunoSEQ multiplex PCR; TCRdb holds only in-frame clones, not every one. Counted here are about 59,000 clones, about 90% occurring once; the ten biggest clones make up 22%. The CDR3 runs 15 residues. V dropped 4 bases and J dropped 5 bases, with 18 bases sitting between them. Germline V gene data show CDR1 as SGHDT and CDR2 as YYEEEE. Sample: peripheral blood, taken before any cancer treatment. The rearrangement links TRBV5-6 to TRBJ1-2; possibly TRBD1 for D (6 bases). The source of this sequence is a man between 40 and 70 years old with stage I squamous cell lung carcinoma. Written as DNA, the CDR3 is TGTGCCAGCAGCCCCGACGGGGGGCTGGCGTATGGCTACACCTTC. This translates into CASSPDGGLAYGYTF.